Included here is one T cell receptor (beta chain) sequence, with context. The source of the sample is a study of CD8 T cells in Susac syndrome. The CDR3 length is 15 residues. After removal of 4 bases from V and 3 bases from J, the junction contained 6 bases not matched to a gene. The germline V gene has CDR1 SNHLY and CDR2 FYNNEI. The RNA input was roughly 0.5 to 1 ug, and it was reverse transcribed with random hexamers. TCRdb re-derived calls from the immunoSEQ multiplex PCR reads in MiXCR, one entry per CDR3 protein. The sample holds some 200,000 distinct CDR3 sequences; less than 95% are singletons and the top ten take about 0.1%.

Sequencing was carried out using CD4+ T cells from PBMCs. This clonotype was obtained from a human donor in good health. The gene calls are TRBV2 and TRBJ1-2; 9 nucleotides agree with TRBD1. CDR3 sequence (DNA): TGTGCCAGCAGTGTTGAGGGGACAGGGTACTATGGCTACACCTTC. It translates to CASSVEGTGYYGYTF. Combining the CDR3 with reference TRBV2 and TRBJ1-2 gives the whole variable domain EPEVTQTPSHQVTQMGQEVILRCVPISNHLYFYWYRQILGQKVEFLVSFYNNEISEKSEIFDDQFSVERPDGSNFTLKIRSTKLEDSAMYFCASSVEGTGYYGYTFGSGTRLTVV.